These 4 T cell receptor beta chains were sequenced from one sample in a study of blood T cell repertoires in COVID-19. Profiled with immunoSEQ multiplex PCR; TCRdb holds only in-frame clones, not every one. Among roughly 15,000 clones, about 90% were seen once, and the ten largest hold approximately 4.3%. The sample consisted of peripheral blood. The receptor source for this set is a man aged 60-69 years with active COVID-19.

The genes are TRBV6-1 and TRBJ2-5, with 11 bases that match TRBD2. The V gene's germline CDR1 is MNHNS and CDR2 SASEGT. The CDR3 length is 16 residues. J lost 2 bases, V lost 3 bases, and 5 bases had no gene match. CDR3: CASSDRTSGFQETQYF. The CDR3 DNA follows: TGTGCCAGCAGTGATCGGACTAGCGGGTTTCAAGAGACCCAGTACTTC.

This chain connects TRBV19 to TRBJ1-2; D is possibly TRBD1 (5 bases). Deletions cut 0 bases from V and 7 bases from J, with 12 bases between. The germline V gene encodes CDR1 LNHDA and CDR2 SQIVND (reference sequence). The CDR3 runs 14 residues. CDR3 nucleotides: TGTGCCAGTAGTATAGATGGGGGGTTCGCTGGCTACACCTTC. Its translation: CASSIDGGFAGYTF.

This rearrangement joins TRBV19 to TRBJ1-1; 9 nucleotides agree with TRBD1. Per the germline V gene, CDR1 is LNHDA and CDR2 is SQIVND (reference sequence). V was pared by 5 bases and J by 4 bases, with 8 bases of the junction left unmatched. This CDR3 contains 15 residues. The CDR3 loop reads CASSPGDRALTEAFF. In nucleotides, the CDR3 is TGTGCCAGTAGTCCAGGGGACAGGGCTCTCACTGAAGCTTTCTTT.

The chain has TRBV4-2 and TRBJ2-5; the match to TRBD1 covers 8 bases. The CDR3 spans 14 residues. Germline-derived CDR1 and CDR2 are LGHNA and YNFKEQ. The V gene end was trimmed by 0 bases and the J gene end by 4 bases; junction bases not matched to a gene: 1. The CDR3 nucleotides are TGTGCCAGCAGCCAAGACAGGGGGCGAGAGACCCAGTACTTC. This gives the protein CASSQDRGRETQYF.